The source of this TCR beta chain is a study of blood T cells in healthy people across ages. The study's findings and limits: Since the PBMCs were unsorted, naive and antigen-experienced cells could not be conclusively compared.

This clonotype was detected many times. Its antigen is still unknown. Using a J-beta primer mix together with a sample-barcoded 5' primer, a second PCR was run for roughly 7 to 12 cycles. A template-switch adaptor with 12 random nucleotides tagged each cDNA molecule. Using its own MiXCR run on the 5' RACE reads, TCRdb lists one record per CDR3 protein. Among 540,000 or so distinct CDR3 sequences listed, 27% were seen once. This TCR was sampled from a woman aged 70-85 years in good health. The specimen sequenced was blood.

DNA for the CDR3: TGTGCCAGCAGCTTAGGCCGGACGGCGGGGAAGAACACTGAAGCTTTCTTT. It yields the protein CASSLGRTAGKNTEAFF. V usage is TRBV11-2 and J usage is TRBJ1-1; D gene ambiguous. V was pared by 1 base and J by 1 base, with 16 bases between. There are 17 residues in the CDR3. In germline, CDR1 is SGHAT, CDR2 FQNNGV.